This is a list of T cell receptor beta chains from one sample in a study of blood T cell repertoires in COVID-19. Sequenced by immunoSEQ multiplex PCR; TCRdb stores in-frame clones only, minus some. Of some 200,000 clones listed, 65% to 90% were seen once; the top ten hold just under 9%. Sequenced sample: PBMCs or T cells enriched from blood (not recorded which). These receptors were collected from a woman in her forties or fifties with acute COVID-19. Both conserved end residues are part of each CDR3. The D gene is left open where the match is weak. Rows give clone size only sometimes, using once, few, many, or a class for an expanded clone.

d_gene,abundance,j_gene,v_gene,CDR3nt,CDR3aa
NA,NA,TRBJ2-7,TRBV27,TGTGCCAGCAGTCAGGCCAGGGTAAGCTCCGAGCAGTACTTC,CASSQARVSSEQYF
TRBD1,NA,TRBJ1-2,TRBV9,TGTGCCAGCAGCCCCCAGGACAGGGTGGCTAACTATGGCTACACCTTC,CASSPQDRVANYGYTF
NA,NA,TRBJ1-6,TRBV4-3,TGCGCCAGCAGCCAAGATTCGCAGGGAAGGAATTCACCCCTCCACTTT,CASSQDSQGRNSPLHF
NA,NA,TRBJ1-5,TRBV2,TGTGCCAGCAGCAAGAGTGGGTCCAGGGTGGGCCAGCCCCAGCATTTT,CASSKSGSRVGQPQHF
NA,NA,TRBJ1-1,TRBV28,TGTGCCCGCGTGTGGGGGGGGGCGTACACTGAAGCTTTCTTT,CARVWGGAYTEAFF
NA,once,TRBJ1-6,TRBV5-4,TGTGCCAGCAGCTTGGCCAGCTCCTATAATTCACCCCTCCACTTT,CASSLASSYNSPLHF
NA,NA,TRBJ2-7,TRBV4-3,TGCGCCAGCAGCCAAGATTGGGACAATCGGAACGAGCAGTACTTC,CASSQDWDNRNEQYF
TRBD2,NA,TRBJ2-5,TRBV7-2,TGTGCCAGCAGCTTAGTAGAATTTAGCGGGAGTAAGCATGAGACCCAGTACTTC,CASSLVEFSGSKHETQYF
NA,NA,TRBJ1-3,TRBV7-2,TGTGCCAGCAGAGCAGACAGTACTGGAAACACCATATATTTT,CASRADSTGNTIYF
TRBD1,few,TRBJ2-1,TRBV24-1,TGTGCCACCAGTGGTGGGGGTCACAGGGGGAGCTCCTACAATGAGCAGTTCTTC,CATSGGGHRGSSYNEQFF
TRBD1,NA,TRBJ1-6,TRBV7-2,TGTGCCAGCAGCCCGGACAGGATGAGGTCACCCCTCCACTTT,CASSPDRMRSPLHF
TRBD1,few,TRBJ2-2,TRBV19,TGTGCCAGTAGCCCTCAACAGACAGGGCGAAGGGAGCTGTTTTTT,CASSPQQTGRRELFF
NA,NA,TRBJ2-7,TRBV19,TGTGCCAGTAGTGCCACCTCTCAAGCGAGACCCGCTGTCCGAAGGTACTTC,CASSATSQARPAVRRYF
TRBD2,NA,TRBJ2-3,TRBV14,TGTGCCAGCAGCCAAGAAATTTTAGCGGGAGAAAGCGATACGCAGTATTTT,CASSQEILAGESDTQYF
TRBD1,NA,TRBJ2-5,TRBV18,TGTGCCAGCTCACGGGGACAGGGTCAAGAGACCCAGTACTTC,CASSRGQGQETQYF
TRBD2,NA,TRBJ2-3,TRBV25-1,TGTGCCAGCAGTGAAGGGGCTAGCGGGGCCAGGGGTACGCAGTATTTT,CASSEGASGARGTQYF
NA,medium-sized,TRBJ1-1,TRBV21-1,TGTGCCAGCAGCAATTGGGGGGAACTGGACACTGAAGCTTTCTTT,CASSNWGELDTEAFF
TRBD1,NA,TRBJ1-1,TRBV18,TGTGCCAGCTCATCATCAGGACAGGGTAAAGAAGCTTTCTTT,CASSSSGQGKEAFF
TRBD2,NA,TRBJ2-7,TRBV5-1,TGCGCCAGCAGCTTGGGGTCTAGCGGGCCCTACGAGCAGTACTTC,CASSLGSSGPYEQYF
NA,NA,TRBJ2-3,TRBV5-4,TGTGCCAGCAGCTCTATTGGCCAGGGTGAAGATACGCAGTATTTT,CASSSIGQGEDTQYF
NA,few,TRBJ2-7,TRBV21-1,TGTGCCAGCACCCGGGGAGGGTGCCTAAGGGCCTACGAGCAGTACTTC,CASTRGGCLRAYEQYF
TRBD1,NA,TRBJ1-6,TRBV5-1,TGCGCCAGCAGCTTAGGGACAGTCAATTCACCCCTCCACTTT,CASSLGTVNSPLHF
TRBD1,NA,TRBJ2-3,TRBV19,TGTGCCAGTAAGAAAACAGGGGTTGGGGATACGCAGTATTTT,CASKKTGVGDTQYF
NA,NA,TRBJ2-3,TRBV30,TGTGCCTGGAGTGTTGGCGGTAGCACAGATACGCAGTATTTT,CAWSVGGSTDTQYF
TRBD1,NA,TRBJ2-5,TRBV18,TGTGCCAGCTCACCGGGACAGGGGGAGACCCAGTACTTC,CASSPGQGETQYF
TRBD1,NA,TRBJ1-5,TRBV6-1,TGTGCCAGCAGTGAGGAGACAGGGATTCAGCCCCAGCATTTT,CASSEETGIQPQHF
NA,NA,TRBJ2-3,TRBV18,TGTGCCAGCTCACCACTTCTACTCACAGATACGCAGTATTTT,CASSPLLLTDTQYF
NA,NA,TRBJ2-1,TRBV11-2,TGTGCCAGCAGCTTAATTCTCTTGAACTTTGATGAGCAGTTCTTC,CASSLILLNFDEQFF